This T cell receptor (beta chain) was profiled in a study of cytomegalovirus exposure and HLA in healthy donors. In the PCR, 60 Vbeta and 13 Jbeta primers were used. The method was immunoSEQ multiplex PCR; TCRdb's version includes in-frame clones alone and lacks a portion of them. Of 150,000 to 180,000 clones listed, nearly 80% are singletons. The source of this sequence is a man aged 25-40 years in good health and CMV-seropositive. The sequencing sample was made of PBMCs.

CDR3 bases: TGTGCCAGCAGGATGACTAGCTCCTACGAGCAGTACTTC. It encodes CASRMTSSYEQYF. This chain links TRBV28 with TRBJ2-7; maybe TRBD2 (6 bases). This CDR3 has 13 residues. CDR1 is MDHEN and CDR2 is SYDVKM in the germline V gene. Trimming removed 6 bases at V and 0 bases at J, with 9 bases between.